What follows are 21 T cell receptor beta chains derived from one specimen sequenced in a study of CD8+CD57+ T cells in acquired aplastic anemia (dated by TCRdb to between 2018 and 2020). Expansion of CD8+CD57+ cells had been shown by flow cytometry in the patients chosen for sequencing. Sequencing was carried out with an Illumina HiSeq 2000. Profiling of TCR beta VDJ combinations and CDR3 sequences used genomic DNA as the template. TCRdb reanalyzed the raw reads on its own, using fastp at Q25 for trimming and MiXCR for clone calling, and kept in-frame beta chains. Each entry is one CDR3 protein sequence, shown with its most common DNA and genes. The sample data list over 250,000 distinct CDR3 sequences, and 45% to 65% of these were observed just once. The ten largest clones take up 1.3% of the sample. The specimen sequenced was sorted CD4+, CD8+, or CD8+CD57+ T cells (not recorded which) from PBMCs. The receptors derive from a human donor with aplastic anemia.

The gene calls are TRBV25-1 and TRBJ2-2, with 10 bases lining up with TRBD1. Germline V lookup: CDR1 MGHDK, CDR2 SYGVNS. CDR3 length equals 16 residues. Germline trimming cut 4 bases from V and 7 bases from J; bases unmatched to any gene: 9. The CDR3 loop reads CASSGDRGQGDGELFF. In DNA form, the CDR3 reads TGTGCCAGCAGTGGAGACAGGGGGCAAGGGGACGGGGAGCTGTTTTTT. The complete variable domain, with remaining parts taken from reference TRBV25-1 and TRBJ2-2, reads EADIYQTPRYLVIGTGKKITLECSQTMGHDKMYWYQQDPGMELHLIHYSYGVNSTEKGDLSSESTVSRIRTEHFPLTLESARPSHTSQYLCASSGDRGQGDGELFFGEGSRLTVL.

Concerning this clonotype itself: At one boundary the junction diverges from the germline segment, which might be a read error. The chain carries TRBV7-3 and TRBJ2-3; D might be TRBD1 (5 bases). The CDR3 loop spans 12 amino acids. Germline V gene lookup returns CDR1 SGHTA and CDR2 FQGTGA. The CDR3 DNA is TGCGCCAGCAGGCAGGGAACAGATACGCAGTATTTT. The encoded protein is CASRQGTDTQYF.

CDR3 sequence (DNA): TGTGCCACCAGCAGGCCCGGGGCGGTTAGTAATTCACCCCTCCACTTT. Translating gives CATSRPGAVSNSPLHF. The V gene is TRBV15, the J gene TRBJ1-6, with D possibly matching TRBD1 (5 bases). Per germline, CDR1 LNHNV and CDR2 YYDKDF (reference sequence). The CDR3 length is 16 residues. V was pared by 3 bases and J by 6 bases, with 15 bases between.

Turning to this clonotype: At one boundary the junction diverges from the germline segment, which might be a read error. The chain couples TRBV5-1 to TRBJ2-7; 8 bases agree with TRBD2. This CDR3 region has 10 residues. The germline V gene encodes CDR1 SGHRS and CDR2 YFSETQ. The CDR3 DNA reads TGCGCCAGCAGCTTCGGGGGGGGATTCTTC. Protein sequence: CASSFGGGFF. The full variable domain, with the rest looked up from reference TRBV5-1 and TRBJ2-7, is KAGVTQTPRYLIKTRGQQVTLSCSPISGHRSVSWYQQTPGQGLQFLFEYFSETQRNKGNFPGRFSGRQFSNSRSEMNVSTLELGDSALYLCASSFGGGFFGPGTRLTVT.

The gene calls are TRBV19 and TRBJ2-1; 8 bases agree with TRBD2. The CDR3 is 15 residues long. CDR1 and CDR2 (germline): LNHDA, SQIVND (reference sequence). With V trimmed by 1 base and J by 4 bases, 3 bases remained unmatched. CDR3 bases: TGTGCCAGTAGTATAGCGAGCGGGGGTTACAATGAGCAGTTCTTC. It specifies CASSIASGGYNEQFF.

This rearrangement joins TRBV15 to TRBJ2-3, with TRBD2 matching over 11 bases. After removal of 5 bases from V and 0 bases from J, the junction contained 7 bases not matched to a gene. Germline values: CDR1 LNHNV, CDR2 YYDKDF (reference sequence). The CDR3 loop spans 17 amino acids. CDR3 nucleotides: TGTGCCACCAGCGCACTAGCGGGGGCCCTTAGCACAGATACGCAGTATTTT. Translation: CATSALAGALSTDTQYF.

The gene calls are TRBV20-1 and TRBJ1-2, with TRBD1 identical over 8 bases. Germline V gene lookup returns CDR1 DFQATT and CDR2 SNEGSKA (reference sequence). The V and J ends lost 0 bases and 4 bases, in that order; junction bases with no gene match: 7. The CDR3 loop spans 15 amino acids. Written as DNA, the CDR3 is TGCAGTGCTAGAGATCAGGGGGCGCGAGGCTATGGCTACACCTTC. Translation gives CSARDQGARGYGYTF.

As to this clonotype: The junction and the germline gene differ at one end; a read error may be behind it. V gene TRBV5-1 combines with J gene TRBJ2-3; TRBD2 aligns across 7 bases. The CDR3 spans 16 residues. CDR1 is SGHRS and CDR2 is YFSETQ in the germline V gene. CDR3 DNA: TGTGCCAGCAGCTTGAGGCTAGCGGCCAACACAGATACGCAGTATTTT. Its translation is CASSLRLAANTDTQYF.

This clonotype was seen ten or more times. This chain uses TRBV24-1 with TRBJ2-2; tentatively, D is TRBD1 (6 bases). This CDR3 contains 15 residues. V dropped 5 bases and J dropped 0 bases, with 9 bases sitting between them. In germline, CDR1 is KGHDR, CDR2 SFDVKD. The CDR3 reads CATSVGGSNTGELFF. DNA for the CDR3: TGTGCCACCAGTGTAGGGGGATCGAACACCGGGGAGCTGTTTTTT.

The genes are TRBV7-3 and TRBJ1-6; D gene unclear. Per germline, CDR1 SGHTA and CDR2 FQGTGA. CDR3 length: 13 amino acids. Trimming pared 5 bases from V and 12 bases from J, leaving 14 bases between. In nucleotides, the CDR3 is TGTGCCAGCAGCCACACTAGCGGGCAACCCCTCCACTTT. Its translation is CASSHTSGQPLHF.

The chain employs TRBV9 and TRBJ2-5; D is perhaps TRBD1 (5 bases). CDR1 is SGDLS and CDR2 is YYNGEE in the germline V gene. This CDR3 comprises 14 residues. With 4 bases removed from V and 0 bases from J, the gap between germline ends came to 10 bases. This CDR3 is CASSPDSYQETQYF. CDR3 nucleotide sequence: TGTGCCAGCAGCCCCGACAGTTACCAAGAGACCCAGTACTTC.

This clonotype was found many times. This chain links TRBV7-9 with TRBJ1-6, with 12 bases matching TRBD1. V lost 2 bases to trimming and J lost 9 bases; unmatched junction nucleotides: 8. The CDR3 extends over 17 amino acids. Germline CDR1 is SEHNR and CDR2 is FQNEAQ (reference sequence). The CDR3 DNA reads TGTGCCAGCAGCTTATATCCCGGGACAGGGGGCTTTTCACCCCTCCACTTT. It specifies CASSLYPGTGGFSPLHF.

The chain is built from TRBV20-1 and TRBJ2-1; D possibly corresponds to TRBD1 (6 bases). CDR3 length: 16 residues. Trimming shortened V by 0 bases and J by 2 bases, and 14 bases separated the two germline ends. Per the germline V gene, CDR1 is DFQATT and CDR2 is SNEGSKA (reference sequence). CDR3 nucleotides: TGCAGTGCTAGAGATAGCGTCAGGGGAACCTACAATGAGCAGTTCTTC. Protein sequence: CSARDSVRGTYNEQFF.

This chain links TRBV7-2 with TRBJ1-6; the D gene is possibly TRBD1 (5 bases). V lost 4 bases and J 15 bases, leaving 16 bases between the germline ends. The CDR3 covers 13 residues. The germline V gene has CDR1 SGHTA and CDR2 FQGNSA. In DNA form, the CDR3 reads TGTGCCAGCAGCTACACAGGCCAGTTAGTCCTCCACTTT. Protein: CASSYTGQLVLHF. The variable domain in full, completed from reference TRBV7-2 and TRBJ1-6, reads GAGVSQSPSNKVTEKGKDVELRCDPISGHTALYWYRQSLGQGLEFLIYFQGNSAPDKSGLPSDRFSAERTGGSVSTLTIQRTQQEDSAVYLCASSYTGQLVLHFGNGTRLTVT.

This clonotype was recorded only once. The CDR3 DNA reads TGCGCCAGCAGCGCCGGACTAGCGGGGCAATCCGGGGAGCTGTTTTTT. Translation gives CASSAGLAGQSGELFF. The V and J genes are TRBV5-1 and TRBJ2-2; 12 nucleotides align to TRBD2. V lost 4 bases to trimming and J lost 6 bases; unmatched junction nucleotides: 7. CDR3 length equals 16 residues. Germline lookup yields CDR1 SGHRS and CDR2 YFSETQ.

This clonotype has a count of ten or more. DNA for the CDR3: TGTGCCACCAGTGATCCGACTAGCGGGAGGAGCAATGAGCAGTTCTTC. This translates into CATSDPTSGRSNEQFF. The chain has TRBV24-1 and TRBJ2-1; TRBD2 matches 13 bases. The length of the CDR3 is 16 residues. In germline, CDR1 is KGHDR, CDR2 SFDVKD. V shed 3 bases and J 6 bases; nucleotides not matched to a gene: 4.

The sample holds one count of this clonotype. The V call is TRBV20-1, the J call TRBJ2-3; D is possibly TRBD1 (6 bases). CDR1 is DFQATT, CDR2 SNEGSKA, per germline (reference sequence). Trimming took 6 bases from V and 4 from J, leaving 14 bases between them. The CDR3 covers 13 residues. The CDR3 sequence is CSALGQRADTQYF. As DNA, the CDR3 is TGCAGTGCCCTGGGACAAAGGGCAGATACGCAGTATTTT.

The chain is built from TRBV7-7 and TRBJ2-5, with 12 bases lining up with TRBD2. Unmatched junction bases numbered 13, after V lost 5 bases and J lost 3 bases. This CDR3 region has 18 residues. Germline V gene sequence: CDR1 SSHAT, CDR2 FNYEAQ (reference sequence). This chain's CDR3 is CASSPRLAGASGKETQYF. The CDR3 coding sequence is TGTGCCAGCAGCCCTAGACTAGCGGGGGCCTCTGGGAAAGAGACCCAGTACTTC.

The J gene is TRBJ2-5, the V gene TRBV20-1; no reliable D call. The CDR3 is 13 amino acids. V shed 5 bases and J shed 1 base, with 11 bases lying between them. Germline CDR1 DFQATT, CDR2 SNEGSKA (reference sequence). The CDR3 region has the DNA TGCAGTGCTGTATTTGGGTTCCAAGAGACCCAGTACTTC. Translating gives CSAVFGFQETQYF.

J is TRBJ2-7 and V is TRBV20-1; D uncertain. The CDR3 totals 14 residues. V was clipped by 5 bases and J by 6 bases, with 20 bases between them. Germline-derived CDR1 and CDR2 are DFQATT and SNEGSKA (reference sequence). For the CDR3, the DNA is TGCAGTGCTGCCCGCCGGCCACACTCATCCGAGCAGTACTTC. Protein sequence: CSAARRPHSSEQYF.

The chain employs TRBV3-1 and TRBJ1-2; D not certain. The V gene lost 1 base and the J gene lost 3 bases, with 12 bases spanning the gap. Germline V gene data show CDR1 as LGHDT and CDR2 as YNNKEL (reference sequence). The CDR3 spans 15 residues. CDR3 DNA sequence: TGTGCCAGCAGCCAAGTGAGAGGGCCTTACTATGGCTACACCTTC. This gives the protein CASSQVRGPYYGYTF.